The 25 T cell receptor beta chains below come from one sample, sequenced in a study of cytotoxic CD8 clonotypes in ibrutinib-treated CLL. TCRdb keeps only in-frame clones here, not all; method: immunoSEQ multiplex PCR. The profile shows roughly 110,000 clones, about 50% of them singletons. The sequencing used PBMCs, collected after 24 months of ibrutinib treatment. The receptors were gathered from a human donor with chronic lymphocytic leukemia.

The chain joins TRBV2 to TRBJ2-7; D call uncertain. V was pared by 10 bases and J by 0 bases, with 13 bases between. This CDR3 has 13 amino acids. Germline values: CDR1 SNHLY, CDR2 FYNNEI. The CDR3 region has the DNA TGTGCCACTCAGGCCCCGAGCTCCTACGAGCAGTACTTC. Translating gives CATQAPSSYEQYF.

The gene calls are TRBV18 and TRBJ1-5, with D perhaps matching TRBD1 (5 bases). The CDR3 extends over 14 amino acids. Per the germline V gene, CDR1 is KGHSH and CDR2 is LQKENI. V lost 2 bases and J lost 8, with 13 bases in between. CDR3: CASSPGRVGEPQHF. In DNA form, the CDR3 reads TGTGCCAGCTCACCAGGCAGGGTGGGAGAGCCCCAGCATTTT.

This clone is a singleton in its sample. V is TRBV9 and J is TRBJ1-1; D uncertain. The CDR3 totals 17 residues. Trimming shortened V by 4 bases and J by 1 base, and 20 bases separated the two germline ends. Germline CDR1 and CDR2: SGDLS and YYNGEE. CDR3 loop: CASSPGVIQRKNTEAFF. CDR3 nucleotide sequence: TGTGCCAGCAGCCCAGGTGTTATACAGAGGAAGAACACTGAAGCTTTCTTT.

The chain is built from TRBV7-2 and TRBJ2-2; a weak D match, TRBD1 (6 bases). V shed 5 bases and J shed 5 bases, with 15 bases lying between them. The CDR3 length is 15 residues. CDR1 is SGHTA, CDR2 FQGNSA, per germline. This CDR3 reads CASSRAAGVTGELFF. The CDR3 DNA reads TGTGCCAGCAGCAGAGCCGCAGGGGTTACCGGGGAGCTGTTTTTT.

The chain employs TRBV15 and TRBJ2-1, with unresolved D. The length of the CDR3 is 12 residues. V lost 1 base, J lost 5 bases, and 3 bases lay in between. Germline V gene lookup returns CDR1 LNHNV and CDR2 YYDKDF (reference sequence). The CDR3 region is CATSRANNEQFF. The CDR3 region has the DNA TGTGCCACCAGCAGAGCCAACAATGAGCAGTTCTTC.

J is TRBJ1-3 and V is TRBV6-5, with a weak D call TRBD1 (5 bases). The CDR3 loop spans 16 amino acids. V lost 0 bases and J lost 3, with 12 bases in between. CDR1 MNHEY and CDR2 SVGAGI come from the germline V gene. The CDR3 nucleotides read TGTGCCAGCAGTTACTCGGCGGGGACCGGTGGAAACACCATATATTTT. It translates to CASSYSAGTGGNTIYF.

The J gene is TRBJ1-1, the V gene TRBV6-5; D remains unclear. Trimming removed 4 bases at V and 4 bases at J, with 7 bases between. Germline CDR1 is MNHEY and CDR2 is SVGAGI. This CDR3 is built from 12 residues. CDR3 sequence (DNA): TGTGCCAGCAGTTCACCGGGCACTGAAGCTTTCTTT. Translated, it gives CASSSPGTEAFF.

This chain uses TRBV6-1 with TRBJ1-4; D gene uncertain. Germline V lookup: CDR1 MNHNS, CDR2 SASEGT. The CDR3 totals 14 residues. Trimming left V 4 bases short and J 3 bases short, with 9 bases between. The CDR3 sequence: CASSGGMANEKLFF. As DNA, the CDR3 is TGTGCCAGCAGTGGGGGAATGGCTAATGAAAAACTGTTTTTT.

V gene TRBV7-2 combines with J gene TRBJ2-1, with D possibly TRBD1 on 6 matching bases. The germline CDR1 and CDR2 sequences are SGHTA and FQGNSA. CDR3 length: 14 amino acids. V dropped 5 bases and J dropped 3 bases, with 11 bases sitting between them. The CDR3 sequence is CASSHTGIYNEQFF. The CDR3 DNA sequence: TGTGCCAGCAGCCACACAGGGATCTACAATGAGCAGTTCTTC.

The CDR3 DNA sequence: TGTGCCAGCTCACCAGACAGGATCTATGGCTACACCTTC. Its protein is CASSPDRIYGYTF. The gene calls are TRBV18 and TRBJ1-2; possibly TRBD1 for D (6 bases). Germline V gene lookup returns CDR1 KGHSH and CDR2 LQKENI. The CDR3 runs 13 residues. Trimming removed 2 bases at V and 4 bases at J, with 8 bases between. The full variable domain, in which reference TRBV18 and TRBJ1-2 provide the parts outside the CDR3, is NAGVMQNPRHLVRRRGQEARLRCSPMKGHSHVYWYRQLPEEGLKFMVYLQKENIIDESGMPKERFSAEFPKEGPSILRIQQVVRGDSAAYFCASSPDRIYGYTFGSGTRLTVV.

This chain uses TRBV6-5 with TRBJ1-4; 8 bases are a match to TRBD1. The CDR3 totals 12 residues. CDR1 is MNHEY and CDR2 is SVGAGI in the germline V gene. The V segment lost 8 bases and the J segment 10 bases; nucleotides outside the gene matches: 6. CDR3 sequence (DNA): TGTGCCAGCGGGGACAGGTCCGGAAAACTGTTTTTT. Its translation is CASGDRSGKLFF.

J is TRBJ2-7 and V is TRBV30; D unresolved. Trimming shortened V by 0 bases and J by 2 bases, and 8 bases separated the two germline ends. CDR1 is GTSNPN and CDR2 is SVGIG in the germline V gene (reference sequence). The CDR3 totals 13 residues. CDR3 in DNA: TGTGCCTGGAGTGTACCCCCAGCCTACGAGCAGTACTTC. Amino acids: CAWSVPPAYEQYF.

V usage is TRBV13 and J usage is TRBJ2-7; 14 bases fit TRBD2. The V gene's germline CDR1 is PRHDT and CDR2 FYEKMQ (reference sequence). This CDR3 region has 16 residues. The J segment lost 6 bases and the V segment lost 1 base, leaving 5 bases of the junction unmatched. CDR3 sequence: CASSLAGLAGGLEQYF. DNA of the CDR3: TGTGCCAGCAGCTTAGCAGGACTAGCGGGGGGCCTCGAGCAGTACTTC.

This chain joins TRBV27 and TRBJ2-7; 9 nucleotides line up with TRBD2. The CDR3 loop spans 15 amino acids. V dropped 0 bases and J dropped 4; count of bases not matched to a gene: 4. Germline CDR1 is MNHEY and CDR2 is SMNVEV (reference sequence). CDR3: CASSLSRGGAYEQYF. In nucleotides, the CDR3 is TGTGCCAGCAGTTTATCTCGCGGGGGGGCGTACGAGCAGTACTTC.

The chain links TRBV29-1 to TRBJ2-1; possible D gene TRBD2, 6 bases. CDR1 is SQVTM, CDR2 ANQGSEA, per germline. V gave up 1 base and J gave up 14 bases, with 6 bases separating them. This CDR3 region has 9 residues. The CDR3 sequence is CSVEGGEFF. The CDR3 DNA reads as TGCAGCGTTGAAGGGGGGGAGTTCTTC.

This clone was seen only once. The chain joins TRBV18 to TRBJ2-1; either TRBD1 or TRBD2 may supply D (6 bases each). Trimming took 4 bases from V and 12 from J, leaving 19 bases between them. This CDR3 has 14 amino acids. Germline CDR1 reads KGHSH; CDR2 reads LQKENI. In DNA form, the CDR3 reads TGTGCCAGCTCACGGGATATTACAGGGACTGGGCAGTTCTTC. Encoded protein: CASSRDITGTGQFF. The full variable domain, in which reference TRBV18 and TRBJ2-1 provide the parts outside the CDR3, is NAGVMQNPRHLVRRRGQEARLRCSPMKGHSHVYWYRQLPEEGLKFMVYLQKENIIDESGMPKERFSAEFPKEGPSILRIQQVVRGDSAAYFCASSRDITGTGQFFGPGTRLTVL.

The rearrangement uses TRBV4-3 and TRBJ2-4; 7 nucleotides agree with TRBD1. The length of the CDR3 is 20 residues. V lost 0 bases to trimming and J lost 1 base; unmatched junction nucleotides: 15. CDR1 is LGHNA, CDR2 YSLEER, per germline. In DNA, the CDR3 is TGCGCCAGCAGCCAAGAGTTTAATTGGCAGGGGGATATGGCCAAAAACATTCAGTACTTC. Protein product: CASSQEFNWQGDMAKNIQYF.

This clone turned up a few times. The chain combines TRBV7-9 with TRBJ1-2; no reliable D call. The V end was cut by 5 bases, the J end by 4 bases, with 11 bases between. Germline V gives CDR1 SEHNR, CDR2 FQNEAQ (reference sequence). CDR3 length: 13 amino acids. CDR3 sequence: CASSHQVTYGYTF. CDR3 DNA: TGTGCCAGCAGCCACCAGGTTACCTATGGCTACACCTTC.

V and J are TRBV5-1 and TRBJ2-5; a possible D gene is TRBD1 (6 bases). Trimming removed 4 bases from V and 5 bases from J, with 18 bases in between. CDR3 size: 15 residues. Germline V gene lookup returns CDR1 SGHRS and CDR2 YFSETQ. The CDR3: CASSEGQSLRETQYF. CDR3 nucleotide sequence: TGCGCCAGCAGCGAGGGACAATCCTTGAGGGAGACCCAGTACTTC. Full variable domain (rest looked up from reference TRBV5-1 and TRBJ2-5): KAGVTQTPRYLIKTRGQQVTLSCSPISGHRSVSWYQQTPGQGLQFLFEYFSETQRNKGNFPGRFSGRQFSNSRSEMNVSTLELGDSALYLCASSEGQSLRETQYFGPGTRLLVL.

This clone has just one count. The V call is TRBV6-5, the J call TRBJ1-6, with 7 positions matching TRBD1. With V trimmed by 8 bases and J by 10 bases, 5 bases remained unmatched. Germline V gene data show CDR1 as MNHEY and CDR2 as SVGAGI. The CDR3 totals 12 residues. The CDR3 coding sequence is TGTGCCAGCGGGGACAGTCACTCACCCCTCCACTTT. Translated, it gives CASGDSHSPLHF.

This clone was counted only a few times. The V and J genes are TRBV2 and TRBJ1-1, with D perhaps matching TRBD1 (6 bases). Per the germline V gene, CDR1 is SNHLY and CDR2 is FYNNEI. This CDR3 contains 13 residues. Trimming left V 11 bases short and J 6 bases short, with 19 bases between. CDR3 coding DNA: TGTGCCGTCCAGACAGGAAGGACCTCTGAAGCTTTCTTT. Encoded protein: CAVQTGRTSEAFF.

The chain has TRBV6-5 and TRBJ1-6; D perhaps matches TRBD1 (6 bases). The germline CDR1 and CDR2 sequences are MNHEY and SVGAGI. This CDR3 is 15 amino acids long. V lost 2 bases and J 5 bases, leaving 10 bases between the germline ends. CDR3 loop: CASSYKGQNNSPLHF. Here the CDR3 DNA reads TGTGCCAGCAGTTACAAGGGACAAAATAATTCACCCCTCCACTTT.

V gene TRBV5-1 combines with J gene TRBJ2-7, with 10 bases lining up with TRBD1. Germline V gene sequence: CDR1 SGHRS, CDR2 YFSETQ. The length of the CDR3 is 15 residues. Trimming cost V 1 base and J 7 bases; bases outside gene matches: 8. The chain's CDR3 is CASSLSGTGDREQYF. The CDR3 coding sequence is TGCGCCAGCAGCTTGTCCGGGACAGGGGATCGGGAGCAGTACTTC.

The sample holds a few counts of this clone. The chain uses TRBV6-1 and TRBJ1-2; TRBD1 might be the D (5 bases). The CDR3 contains 14 residues. Trimming took 10 bases from V and 5 from J, leaving 20 bases between them. Germline loops: CDR1 MNHNS, CDR2 SASEGT. The CDR3 loop is CATQPMTASYGYTF. DNA for the CDR3: TGTGCCACCCAACCAATGACAGCCTCATATGGCTACACCTTC.

The rearrangement links TRBV7-9 to TRBJ1-1; unclear D gene. The germline CDR1 and CDR2 sequences are SEHNR and FQNEAQ (reference sequence). Between the trimmed V and J ends, which lost 6 bases and 1 base, there was a span of 9 bases. The length of the CDR3 is 13 residues. Here the CDR3 DNA reads TGTGCCAGCAGTAGCCAGCCGAACACTGAAGCTTTCTTT. Protein: CASSSQPNTEAFF.